In this sample, the clone carrying this TCR beta chain turned up a few times. The antigen is undetermined. The same CDR3 also results from other DNA sequences found in this sample. Central memory, naive, regulatory and stem cell-like memory CD4+ cells were sorted by CD45RO/CCR7/CD25/CD127/CD95/CD27. Sorted populations were all over 95% pure. The sequenced template was cDNA made from the entire isolated RNA. Generated by immunoSEQ multiplex PCR, the TCRdb table keeps only in-frame clones and is missing some. This table has fewer than 350,000 clones, approximately 15% appearing once. The data were taken from a study of beta chain features in type 1 diabetes. As for the study in general: Comparable age, gender and cell yields were observed in patients relative to healthy donors. Study-level findings and limits: Type 1 diabetes patients had moderately but significantly shorter TCRB CDR3s in all four CD4+ subsets. Diminished insertions and augmented deletions at VDJ junctions characterized type 1 diabetes patients.

This receptor was identified in a man younger than 35 with type 1 diabetes. Sequences were obtained from naive CD4+ T cells from blood.

The CDR3 DNA reads as TGTGCCTGGAGTGTCTTAGAGACCCAGTACTTC. Encoded protein: CAWSVLETQYF. The chain combines TRBV30 with TRBJ2-5; D is unclear. The CDR3 loop spans 11 amino acids. Trimming took off 0 bases at V and 4 bases at J, with 3 bases between the two ends. The germline V gene encodes CDR1 GTSNPN and CDR2 SVGIG (reference sequence).